A selection of T cell receptor beta chains follows, all from one sample in a study of radiation and T cells in renal cell carcinoma. The protocol was immunoSEQ multiplex PCR, while the TCRdb copy is restricted to in-frame clones and leaves out a portion. The table includes roughly 13,000 clones, 60% to 75% detected once. This material consisted of tumor tissue, taken from a patient whose treatment was nephrectomy without radiotherapy. Source of these receptors: a woman at least 80 years old with renal cell carcinoma. Both conserved end residues are part of each CDR3. D genes are given only for firm matches. Expanded clones get a size class; other rows say once, few or many, or leave the size out.

size: -
J: TRBJ1-1
D: -
V: TRBV2
CDR3: CASSERGAGNTEAFF
DNA: TGTGCCAGCAGTGAAAGGGGGGCAGGGAACACTGAAGCTTTCTTT

size: few
J: TRBJ2-3
D: TRBD1
V: TRBV7-3
CDR3: CASSLGDRATTDTQYF
DNA: TGTGCCAGCAGCTTGGGGGACAGGGCCACGACAGATACGCAGTATTTT

size: large
J: TRBJ2-5
D: TRBD1
V: TRBV7-8
CDR3: CATSGQRDQETQYF
DNA: TGTGCCACCTCGGGACAGAGAGACCAAGAGACCCAGTACTTC

size: once
J: TRBJ1-5
D: TRBD1
V: TRBV2
CDR3: CASSTGQFNQPQHF
DNA: TGTGCCAGCAGTACGGGACAGTTCAATCAGCCCCAGCATTTT

size: -
J: TRBJ1-1
D: -
V: TRBV5-5
CDR3: CASSWIPGENTEAFF
DNA: TGTGCCAGCAGCTGGATCCCAGGGGAAAACACTGAAGCTTTCTTT

size: medium-sized
J: TRBJ2-2
D: -
V: TRBV4-3
CDR3: CASSLRVRGAGELFF
DNA: TGCGCCAGCAGCCTCCGCGTCAGGGGGGCCGGGGAGCTGTTTTTT

size: -
J: TRBJ1-2
D: -
V: TRBV11-2
CDR3: CASSLSSSFNYGYTF
DNA: TGTGCCAGCAGCTTATCTAGTAGTTTTAACTATGGCTACACCTTC

size: -
J: TRBJ2-3
D: -
V: TRBV7-9
CDR3: CASSLTVSTDTQYF
DNA: TGTGCCAGCAGCTTGACGGTTAGCACAGATACGCAGTATTTT

size: -
J: TRBJ1-4
D: -
V: TRBV7-2
CDR3: CASSPWTTISEKLFF
DNA: TGTGCCAGCAGTCCTTGGACTACTATTTCTGAAAAACTGTTTTTT

size: -
J: TRBJ1-4
D: -
V: TRBV19
CDR3: CASRPRTANEKLFF
DNA: TGTGCCAGTAGACCCAGGACAGCTAATGAAAAACTGTTTTTT

size: few
J: TRBJ2-1
D: -
V: TRBV5-1
CDR3: CASSLVAGEQFF
DNA: TGCGCCAGCAGCTTGGTTGCGGGGGAGCAGTTCTTC

size: once
J: TRBJ1-2
D: -
V: TRBV18
CDR3: CASSPNLGQQVYGYTF
DNA: TGTGCCAGCTCACCGAATTTAGGGCAGCAAGTTTATGGCTACACCTTC

size: once
J: TRBJ1-1
D: TRBD1
V: TRBV28
CDR3: CASAAPDRDTEAFF
DNA: TGTGCCAGCGCTGCACCGGACAGGGACACTGAAGCTTTCTTT

size: -
J: TRBJ2-5
D: TRBD1
V: TRBV11-3
CDR3: CASSLGGQHQETQYF
DNA: TGTGCCAGCAGCTTAGGGGGACAGCACCAAGAGACCCAGTACTTC

size: -
J: TRBJ2-5
D: TRBD2
V: TRBV7-2
CDR3: CASRRTSGARETQYF
DNA: TGTGCCAGCAGGCGGACTAGCGGGGCACGAGAGACCCAGTACTTC

size: -
J: TRBJ2-7
D: -
V: TRBV2
CDR3: CASSEGDGSIYEQYF
DNA: TGTGCCAGCAGTGAGGGTGATGGCTCAATTTACGAGCAGTACTTC

size: -
J: TRBJ1-6
D: -
V: TRBV2
CDR3: CASRTGTSYNSPLHF
DNA: TGTGCCAGCAGGACAGGAACCTCCTATAATTCACCCCTCCACTTT

size: -
J: TRBJ1-1
D: -
V: TRBV7-9
CDR3: CASSPDRMNTEAFF
DNA: TGTGCCAGCAGCCCCGACAGGATGAACACTGAAGCTTTCTTT

size: -
J: TRBJ2-1
D: TRBD1
V: TRBV29-1
CDR3: CSVQGAYNEQFF
DNA: TGCAGCGTTCAGGGGGCCTACAATGAGCAGTTCTTC

size: -
J: TRBJ1-4
D: -
V: TRBV19
CDR3: CASKPPGEKLFF
DNA: TGTGCCAGTAAGCCTCCAGGGGAAAAACTGTTTTTT

size: -
J: TRBJ2-3
D: -
V: TRBV10-3
CDR3: CAIRKAAHTDTQYF
DNA: TGTGCCATCAGAAAAGCGGCACACACAGATACGCAGTATTTT

size: -
J: TRBJ1-3
D: TRBD1
V: TRBV5-8
CDR3: CASSLRQGSGNTIYF
DNA: TGTGCCAGCAGCTTACGACAGGGCTCTGGAAACACCATATATTTT

size: -
J: TRBJ2-5
D: -
V: TRBV4-2
CDR3: CASYSPGEETQYF
DNA: TGTGCCAGCTATTCCCCTGGGGAAGAGACCCAGTACTTC

size: large
J: TRBJ1-6
D: -
V: TRBV4-3
CDR3: CASSQDTTEGILGSPLHF
DNA: TGCGCCAGCAGCCAAGATACGACAGAGGGGATTCTCGGTTCACCCCTCCACTTT

size: -
J: TRBJ2-1
D: TRBD2
V: TRBV5-1
CDR3: CASGPGGTSSYNEQFF
DNA: TGCGCCAGCGGCCCGGGGGGGACGAGCTCCTACAATGAGCAGTTCTTC

size: medium-sized
J: TRBJ2-4
D: -
V: TRBV19
CDR3: CASRVAKNIQYF
DNA: TGTGCCAGTAGAGTAGCCAAAAACATTCAGTACTTC

size: -
J: TRBJ1-4
D: -
V: TRBV6-1
CDR3: CASRRRTGNEKLFF
DNA: TGTGCCAGCAGGCGGCGGACGGGGAATGAAAAACTGTTTTTT

size: -
J: TRBJ2-2
D: TRBD1
V: TRBV6-4
CDR3: CASRQKQGDTGELFF
DNA: TGTGCCAGCAGACAAAAACAGGGGGACACCGGGGAGCTGTTTTTT

size: -
J: TRBJ2-5
D: TRBD1
V: TRBV7-8
CDR3: CASSLVPDRGRETQYF
DNA: TGTGCCAGCAGCTTAGTCCCCGACAGGGGGCGGGAGACCCAGTACTTC

size: -
J: TRBJ1-1
D: -
V: TRBV2
CDR3: CASSENRQRNTEAFF
DNA: TGTGCCAGCAGTGAGAACCGACAGCGGAACACTGAAGCTTTCTTT

size: -
J: TRBJ2-1
D: TRBD2
V: TRBV10-2
CDR3: CASSQTSGSYNEQFF
DNA: TGCGCCAGCAGTCAGACTAGCGGGTCCTACAATGAGCAGTTCTTC

size: few
J: TRBJ1-6
D: TRBD1
V: TRBV5-1
CDR3: CASSFAGQGAGNSPLHF
DNA: TGCGCCAGCAGCTTCGCGGGACAGGGGGCAGGTAATTCACCCCTCCACTTT

size: -
J: TRBJ1-6
D: -
V: TRBV7-3
CDR3: CASSLKGTNSPLHF
DNA: TGTGCCAGCAGCTTGAAGGGGACCAATTCACCCCTCCACTTT

size: -
J: TRBJ2-3
D: -
V: TRBV5-4
CDR3: CASSLLRGRTDTQYF
DNA: TGTGCCAGCAGCTTGTTACGGGGGCGCACAGATACGCAGTATTTT

size: -
J: TRBJ1-2
D: TRBD1
V: TRBV7-2
CDR3: CASSLQGANYGYTF
DNA: TGTGCCAGCAGCTTACAGGGGGCTAACTATGGCTACACCTTC

size: -
J: TRBJ2-5
D: TRBD1
V: TRBV5-1
CDR3: CASSNQGVLETQYF
DNA: TGCGCCAGCAGCAACCAGGGGGTTTTGGAGACCCAGTACTTC

size: -
J: TRBJ2-1
D: -
V: TRBV14
CDR3: CASSQQVYNEQFF
DNA: TGTGCCAGCAGCCAGCAGGTGTACAATGAGCAGTTCTTC

size: few
J: TRBJ1-2
D: -
V: TRBV19
CDR3: CASTRDRLYGYTF
DNA: TGTGCCAGTACCAGGGACCGCCTCTATGGCTACACCTTC

size: -
J: TRBJ1-1
D: TRBD1
V: TRBV10-2
CDR3: CASSDGTGGNTEAFF
DNA: TGCGCCAGCAGTGATGGGACAGGCGGGAACACTGAAGCTTTCTTT

size: -
J: TRBJ1-1
D: -
V: TRBV7-2
CDR3: CASSPRLNTEAFF
DNA: TGTGCCAGCAGCCCGCGCCTGAACACTGAAGCTTTCTTT

size: few
J: TRBJ1-6
D: TRBD1
V: TRBV9
CDR3: CASSVDGTGVSPLHF
DNA: TGTGCCAGCAGCGTAGATGGTACAGGGGTCTCACCCCTCCACTTT

size: -
J: TRBJ1-5
D: -
V: TRBV6-6
CDR3: CASRPWYSNQPQHF
DNA: TGTGCCAGCAGACCCTGGTATAGCAATCAGCCCCAGCATTTT

size: -
J: TRBJ1-3
D: -
V: TRBV9
CDR3: CASSVEGGHRSGNTIYF
DNA: TGTGCCAGCAGCGTAGAGGGGGGACATCGCTCTGGAAACACCATATATTTT

size: -
J: TRBJ2-2
D: TRBD2
V: TRBV7-9
CDR3: CASSLGLARGGELFF
DNA: TGTGCCAGCAGCCTCGGACTAGCTCGGGGCGGGGAGCTGTTTTTT

size: -
J: TRBJ2-7
D: -
V: TRBV2
CDR3: CASREGLTGSYEQYF
DNA: TGTGCCAGCAGGGAGGGGTTGACAGGGTCCTACGAGCAGTACTTC

size: -
J: TRBJ2-7
D: -
V: TRBV4-2
CDR3: CASSQERQYEQYF
DNA: TGTGCCAGCAGCCAAGAGAGACAGTACGAGCAGTACTTC

size: -
J: TRBJ1-4
D: -
V: TRBV5-1
CDR3: CASSSDPGANEKLFF
DNA: TGCGCCAGCAGCTCAGACCCCGGGGCTAATGAAAAACTGTTTTTT

size: -
J: TRBJ1-1
D: -
V: TRBV27
CDR3: CASSLSPGPGTEAFF
DNA: TGTGCCAGCAGTTTATCTCCTGGGCCAGGCACTGAAGCTTTCTTT

size: -
J: TRBJ2-1
D: TRBD2
V: TRBV7-8
CDR3: CASLKGGGSYNEQFF
DNA: TGTGCCAGCCTAAAGGGCGGGGGGTCCTACAATGAGCAGTTCTTC

size: -
J: TRBJ2-5
D: -
V: TRBV6-6
CDR3: CASRSEGTQYF
DNA: TGTGCCAGCAGATCCGAGGGGACCCAGTACTTC

size: few
J: TRBJ1-4
D: -
V: TRBV5-5
CDR3: CASSFGSVLFF
DNA: TGTGCCAGCAGCTTCGGGTCTGTACTGTTTTTT

size: -
J: TRBJ2-2
D: -
V: TRBV2
CDR3: CASSENGQNTGELFF
DNA: TGTGCCAGCAGTGAAAATGGGCAGAACACCGGGGAGCTGTTTTTT

size: -
J: TRBJ1-2
D: -
V: TRBV19
CDR3: CASSIDGSEPYGYTF
DNA: TGTGCCAGTAGTATAGACGGCAGCGAACCCTATGGCTACACCTTC

size: -
J: TRBJ2-3
D: -
V: TRBV10-3
CDR3: CAISGATDPHIGQYF
DNA: TGTGCCATCTCCGGGGCTACAGATCCCCATATCGGGCAGTATTTT

size: few
J: TRBJ1-4
D: -
V: TRBV7-8
CDR3: CASSLALGTGYEKLFF
DNA: TGTGCCAGCAGCTTAGCGCTCGGAACAGGGTATGAAAAACTGTTTTTT